Each of the 15 T cell receptor beta chains below was sequenced from the same sample in a study of post-analysis software for immune sequencing data. Notes on the study in general: When patients were compared with controls, 5 or 6 TRBV segments were more frequent, TRBV5-6, TRBV5-1 and TRBV20-1 among them.

Each TCR beta cDNA library carried unique molecular identifiers. TCRdb used MiXCR to reprocess the PCR reads, holding one entry per CDR3 protein. The table includes about 820,000 distinct CDR3 sequences, 53% detected once. No antigens are known for them. Sequencing input: blood. All receptors derive from a girl under 18 with multiple sclerosis.

The V gene is TRBV29-1, the J gene TRBJ1-1; 7 positions match TRBD1. Germline V CDR1 and CDR2: SQVTM, ANQGSEA. With 4 bases clipped from V and 5 bases from J, the junction kept 10 bases outside the gene matches. The CDR3 covers 14 residues. This CDR3 reads CSVVGGAVDTEAFF. The CDR3 DNA is TGCAGCGTTGTAGGGGGCGCGGTGGATACTGAAGCTTTCTTT.

V and J are TRBV12-3 or TRBV12-4 and TRBJ2-3, with a tentative D call TRBD2 (7 bases). V was trimmed by 5 bases and J by 2 bases, leaving 11 bases between them. The CDR3 consists of 14 residues. The CDR3: CASSEGGDTDTQYF. The DNA for the CDR3 is TGTGCCAGCAGTGAGGGGGGGGACACAGATACGCAGTATTTT.

The rearrangement joins TRBV6-5 to TRBJ2-1, with unresolved D. Trimming shortened V by 5 bases and J by 0 bases, and 8 bases separated the two germline ends. Germline-derived CDR1 and CDR2 are MNHEY and SVGAGI. The CDR3 totals 14 residues. CDR3 residues: CASSPLGSYNEQFF. Written as DNA, the CDR3 is TGTGCCAGCAGTCCCCTAGGCTCCTACAATGAGCAGTTCTTC.

This sequence joins TRBV5-1 and TRBJ1-1; 7 nucleotides line up with TRBD1. This CDR3 is built from 15 residues. J gave up 1 base and V 7 bases, and 10 bases lay outside the gene matches. Germline values: CDR1 SGHRS, CDR2 YFSETQ. For the CDR3, the DNA is TGCGCCAGCTGTTACACGGGACAGAAGAACACTGAAGCTTTCTTT. Its translation: CASCYTGQKNTEAFF. The full variable domain, its missing parts supplied by reference TRBV5-1 and TRBJ1-1, is KAGVTQTPRYLIKTRGQQVTLSCSPISGHRSVSWYQQTPGQGLQFLFEYFSETQRNKGNFPGRFSGRQFSNSRSEMNVSTLELGDSALYLCASCYTGQKNTEAFFGQGTRLTVV.

This clonotype was found a few times. The rearrangement joins TRBV12-5 to TRBJ2-1, with 14 bases aligning to TRBD2. The germline V gene has CDR1 LGHNT and CDR2 FRNRAP. This CDR3 has 18 residues. Trimming cost V 1 base and J 4 bases; bases outside gene matches: 6. CDR3 residues: CASGLAPGLAGGYNEQFF. In DNA form, the CDR3 reads TGTGCTAGTGGTTTGGCGCCCGGACTAGCGGGGGGATACAATGAGCAGTTCTTC. Filled out from reference TRBV12-5 and TRBJ2-1, the complete variable domain reads DARVTQTPRHKVTEMGQEVTMRCQPILGHNTVFWYRQTMMQGLELLAYFRNRAPLDDSGMPKDRFSAEMPDATLATLKIQPSEPRDSAVYFCASGLAPGLAGGYNEQFFGPGTRLTVL.

CDR3 residues: CASRVCSDSLAERDEQYF. CDR3 DNA: TGTGCCAGCAGGGTTTGTTCGGACAGCCTAGCGGAGCGGGACGAGCAGTACTTC. V usage is TRBV7-2 and J usage is TRBJ2-7, with D possibly being TRBD2 (7 bases). Trimming cost V 6 bases and J 5 bases, with 29 bases left between them. CDR1 is SGHTA, CDR2 FQGNSA, per germline. This CDR3 is built from 18 residues.

The chain combines TRBV24-1 with TRBJ2-2; 11 nucleotides line up with TRBD1. Germline CDR1 KGHDR, CDR2 SFDVKD. J lost 7 bases, V lost 7 bases, and 4 bases had no gene match. The CDR3 spans 14 residues. The CDR3 here is CATRGQGEGGELFF. As DNA, the CDR3 is TGTGCCACCAGGGGACAGGGGGAAGGCGGGGAGCTGTTTTTT.

The chain recombines TRBV20-1 with TRBJ2-3, with 7 positions matching TRBD2. The germline V gene encodes CDR1 DFQATT and CDR2 SNEGSKA (reference sequence). V dropped 3 bases and J dropped 0; count of bases not matched to a gene: 9. The CDR3 spans 16 residues. The CDR3 coding sequence is TGCAGTGCTAGTAGTTTTGCTAGCGGAAGCACAGATACGCAGTATTTT. This translates into CSASSFASGSTDTQYF.

This clonotype came up a few times. The CDR3 sequence: CASSPMGTGQETQYF. In DNA form, the CDR3 reads TGTGCCAGCAGCCCCATGGGGACAGGTCAAGAGACCCAGTACTTC. The rearrangement joins TRBV12-3 or TRBV12-4 to TRBJ2-5; 8 nucleotides line up with TRBD1. V was clipped by 6 bases and J by 2 bases; unmatched bases: 8. The CDR3 is made up of 15 amino acids.

This rearrangement joins TRBV20-1 to TRBJ2-7; D might be TRBD2 (7 bases). The CDR3 contains 16 residues. The germline gives CDR1 DFQATT, CDR2 SNEGSKA (reference sequence). Trimming stripped 0 bases from V and 2 bases from J, with 17 bases between. The CDR3 protein is CSARDPSGTYPYEQYF. The CDR3 bases are TGCAGTGCTAGAGATCCCAGCGGGACATACCCCTACGAGCAGTACTTC.

This clonotype was seen a single time. This CDR3 reads CASSLVPPGRSYEQYF. CDR3 in DNA: TGTGCCAGCAGCTTAGTCCCCCCAGGGCGCTCCTACGAGCAGTACTTC. This chain links TRBV7-9 with TRBJ2-7, with D maybe TRBD1 (5 bases). There are 16 residues in the CDR3. In germline, CDR1 is SEHNR, CDR2 FQNEAQ (reference sequence). With 1 base removed from V and 0 bases from J, the gap between germline ends came to 13 bases.

Comments on this clonotype: The junction and the germline gene differ at one end; a read error may be behind it. The chain couples TRBV29-1 to TRBJ2-3, with a possible D match to TRBD2 (5 bases). CDR1 is SQVTM, CDR2 ANQGSEA, per germline. The CDR3 extends over 14 amino acids. CDR3 region: CSVEASRLRDTQYF. The CDR3 DNA follows: TGTAGCGTTGAGGCTAGCCGGTTACGGGATACGCAGTATTTT.

V is TRBV29-1 and J is TRBJ1-1, with D hard to call. The CDR3 loop spans 13 amino acids. The ends were cut back, 7 bases at V and 0 bases at J, with 12 bases in the middle. Germline CDR1 SQVTM, CDR2 ANQGSEA. The DNA of the CDR3 is TGCAGCGCCAAACCCCAGCTGAACACTGAAGCTTTCTTT. Residues: CSAKPQLNTEAFF.

J is TRBJ2-7 and V is TRBV20-1, with TRBD1 matching over 7 bases. CDR3 length equals 14 residues. V shed 3 bases and J 0 bases; nucleotides not matched to a gene: 5. Germline V gives CDR1 DFQATT, CDR2 SNEGSKA (reference sequence). In DNA, the CDR3 is TGCAGTGCTAGCCCAGGGGGTCCCTCCTACGAGCAGTACTTC. This sequence encodes CSASPGGPSYEQYF.

The table lists this clonotype with a few counts. This chain connects TRBV20-1 to TRBJ2-4; D possibly corresponds to TRBD2 (6 bases). With 3 bases removed from V and 5 bases from J, the gap between germline ends came to 14 bases. The CDR3 loop spans 14 amino acids. CDR1 and CDR2 (germline): DFQATT, SNEGSKA (reference sequence). The CDR3 sequence is CSARGWGLENIQYF. The CDR3 DNA sequence: TGCAGTGCTAGGGGCTGGGGACTCGAAAACATTCAGTACTTC.